Only a few counts were recorded for the clone carrying this T cell receptor beta chain. Its antigen is not identified. The PCR used 60 Vbeta and 13 Jbeta primers. Sequenced by immunoSEQ multiplex PCR; TCRdb stores in-frame clones only, minus some. The data show about 150,000 clones, with around 60% seen just once and 7% to 8.5% held by the top ten. These data belong to a study of cytomegalovirus exposure and HLA in healthy donors. General observations from the study: Specificity for CMV antigens was confirmed in vitro for a few of the CMV-associated chains.

Trimming took 4 bases from V and 6 from J; bases not matched to a gene: 3. Germline CDR1 reads SQVTM; CDR2 reads ANQGSEA. CDR3 length: 13 residues. The chain employs TRBV29-1 and TRBJ2-5; 12 nucleotides line up with TRBD1. This TCR derives from a woman between 55 and 75 years old in good health and CMV-seropositive. Sample: PBMCs. The CDR3 region has the DNA TGCAGCGTTGCGGGACAGGGGGCGAAGACCCAGTACTTC. This gives the protein CSVAGQGAKTQYF.